The 20 T cell receptor beta chains below all came from one sample that was sequenced in a study of vaccination and CD4 T cells after COVID-19. Scientists ran DNA taken from cultured CD4+ T cells through the Oncomine TCR Beta short-read assay for sequencing. MiXCR, applied by TCRdb to the PCR reads, yields one record per CDR3 protein. The sample includes 15,000 to 20,000 distinct CDR3 sequences, about 56% of them seen just once. Regarding treatment: roughly 11-day PBMC culture with coronavirus spike peptide pools or control peptides (ViraFEST assay). No antigen has been identified for these receptors. The material sequenced was CD4+ T cells from blood, cultured in vitro, taken before SARS-CoV-2 vaccination. All receptors derive from a human donor who had recovered from COVID-19.

The chain couples TRBV25-1 to TRBJ1-6; TRBD1 aligns across 10 bases. Germline V gene sequence: CDR1 MGHDK, CDR2 SYGVNS. Trimming at V came to 11 bases and at J to 7 bases, leaving 5 bases not matched to a gene. This CDR3 spans 13 amino acids. Written as DNA, the CDR3 is TGTGCCGCCAGACAGGGGGCAAATTCACCCCTCCACTTT. It is translated as CAARQGANSPLHF.

In this sample, this clonotype turned up a few times. This chain uses TRBV30 with TRBJ1-5; D gene uncertain. Germline lookup yields CDR1 GTSNPN and CDR2 SVGIG (reference sequence). CDR3 length: 14 amino acids. V gave up 0 bases and J gave up 2 bases, with 8 bases separating them. CDR3 coding DNA: TGTGCCTGGAGTGTAGGGCTAGGCAATCAGCCCCAGCATTTT. The encoded protein is CAWSVGLGNQPQHF.

The rearrangement uses TRBV10-3 and TRBJ2-5; 7 nucleotides line up with TRBD1. Germline CDR1 and CDR2: ENHRY and SYGVKD. The CDR3 length is 13 residues. J was trimmed by 4 bases and V by 6 bases; bases with no gene match: 5. CDR3 nucleotide sequence: TGTGCCATCAGCCAACAGGGGCCAGAGACCCAGTACTTC. The encoded protein is CAISQQGPETQYF.

The V and J genes are TRBV11-3 and TRBJ2-7; the D gene is possibly TRBD1 (6 bases). The ends were cut back, 3 bases at V and 2 bases at J, with 14 bases in the middle. This CDR3 spans 15 amino acids. CDR1 is SGHNT and CDR2 is YENEEA in the germline V gene. CDR3 DNA sequence: TGTGCCAGCAGCTTCAGGGCAGGGGATACCTACGAGCAGTACTTC. Its translation is CASSFRAGDTYEQYF.

The chain joins TRBV27 to TRBJ1-5; D remains unclear. Trimming stripped 3 bases from V and 4 bases from J, with 4 bases between. The CDR3 spans 12 residues. Germline assignment: CDR1 MNHEY and CDR2 SMNVEV (reference sequence). CDR3 DNA: TGTGCCAGCAGTTTCGTTAATCAGCCCCAGCATTTT. It translates to CASSFVNQPQHF.

The rearrangement uses TRBV28 and TRBJ1-5; D ambiguous. V dropped 2 bases and J dropped 4 bases, with 3 bases sitting between them. From germline, CDR1 is MDHEN and CDR2 SYDVKM. This CDR3 contains 12 residues. CDR3 in DNA: TGTGCCAGCAGTTTAGTAAATCAGCCCCAGCATTTT. The encoded protein is CASSLVNQPQHF.

The chain recombines TRBV6-1 with TRBJ1-6; D is ambiguous. Germline CDR1 and CDR2: MNHNS and SASEGT. This CDR3 comprises 14 residues. V was pared by 4 bases and J by 4 bases, with 8 bases between. In DNA form, the CDR3 reads TGTGCCAGCAGTGCGGGTCCATATAATTCACCCCTCCACTTT. Translation: CASSAGPYNSPLHF.

Only a few counts were recorded for this clonotype. The V call is TRBV20-1, the J call TRBJ2-7, with unresolved D. V was pared by 4 bases and J by 1 base, with 5 bases between. Germline values: CDR1 DFQATT, CDR2 SNEGSKA (reference sequence). The CDR3 is 11 amino acids. CDR3 sequence reads: CSATRSYEQYF. In DNA form, the CDR3 reads TGCAGTGCTACCAGATCCTACGAGCAGTACTTC.

The table lists this clonotype with a few counts. The V call is TRBV24-1, the J call TRBJ2-2; D is possibly TRBD1 or TRBD2 (6 bases each). CDR1 and CDR2 (germline): KGHDR, SFDVKD. Trimming shortened V by 5 bases and J by 4 bases, and 13 bases separated the two germline ends. The CDR3 has 15 amino acids. The CDR3 DNA reads as TGTGCCACCAGTGGGGGGGCGAGGTTCACCGGGGAGCTGTTTTTT. Translating it yields CATSGGARFTGELFF.

The chain links TRBV20-1 to TRBJ2-1, with TRBD2 matching 7 bases. V lost 3 bases to trimming and J lost 12 bases; unmatched junction nucleotides: 11. This CDR3 comprises 13 residues. The V gene's germline CDR1 is DFQATT and CDR2 SNEGSKA (reference sequence). The DNA for the CDR3 is TGCAGTGCTAGTCTAGCGGAGGCGCAAGGGCAGTTCTTC. Its protein is CSASLAEAQGQFF.

J is TRBJ2-3 and V is TRBV5-1; possibly TRBD1 for D (5 bases). V was shortened by 2 bases and J by 4 bases, with 11 bases between the two germline ends. Germline CDR1 and CDR2: SGHRS and YFSETQ. The CDR3 extends over 14 amino acids. The CDR3 protein is CASSLTGPPDTQYF. In DNA form, the CDR3 reads TGCGCCAGCAGCTTAACAGGTCCCCCAGATACGCAGTATTTT.

The genes are TRBV19 and TRBJ1-2, with unresolved D. The V gene's germline CDR1 is LNHDA and CDR2 SQIVND (reference sequence). This CDR3 contains 13 residues. V lost 4 bases to trimming and J lost 7 bases, with 13 bases between them. The CDR3 nucleotides are TGTGCCAGTAGTAGGACTTCACCTGCTGGCTACACCTTC. Translating gives CASSRTSPAGYTF.

The chain has TRBV20-1 and TRBJ1-5; the match to TRBD1 covers 10 bases. This CDR3 spans 14 amino acids. V shed 3 bases, J shed 6 bases, and the junction held 5 bases outside the gene matches. Germline-derived CDR1 and CDR2 are DFQATT and SNEGSKA (reference sequence). The CDR3 here is CSARGGTGVQPQHF. CDR3 coding DNA: TGCAGTGCTAGGGGCGGGACAGGGGTTCAGCCCCAGCATTTT.

This clonotype was counted a single time. This chain joins TRBV7-8 and TRBJ1-1; possible D gene TRBD1, 5 bases. Trimming shortened V by 2 bases and J by 5 bases, and 15 bases separated the two germline ends. The germline gives CDR1 SGHVS, CDR2 FQNEAQ. The length of the CDR3 is 15 residues. This CDR3 is CASSLRSLRGTEAFF. For the CDR3, the DNA is TGTGCCAGCAGCTTACGATCTCTCCGGGGGACTGAAGCTTTCTTT.

The gene calls are TRBV2 and TRBJ1-1, with D unresolved. This CDR3 spans 12 amino acids. Deletions cut 6 bases from V and 1 base from J, with 6 bases between. The germline V gene encodes CDR1 SNHLY and CDR2 FYNNEI. The CDR3: CASSEQNTEAFF. CDR3 nucleotide sequence: TGTGCCAGCAGCGAGCAGAACACTGAAGCTTTCTTT.

The chain couples TRBV6-2 or TRBV6-3 to TRBJ2-5; 7 bases are shared with TRBD1. This CDR3 comprises 16 residues. Germline lookup yields CDR1 MNHEY and CDR2 SVGEGT. The J segment lost 5 bases and the V segment lost 4 bases, leaving 13 bases of the junction unmatched. The CDR3, as DNA: TGTGCCAGCAGTTCACCCTCGGGACAGACGGGGGAGACCCAGTACTTC. It codes for CASSSPSGQTGETQYF.

This clonotype was recorded a few times. CDR3 protein: CASSKIRSRGGAQYF. CDR3 bases: TGTGCCAGCAGCAAAATACGTAGTAGGGGGGGCGCGCAGTACTTC. The V and J genes are TRBV21-1 and TRBJ2-7; the table's D call of TRBD1 was not tested on the DNA. TRBV21-1 is a documented pseudogene. The CDR3 totals 15 residues.

The CDR3 coding sequence is TGTGCCAGCAGCGCCCGGGACAGTGGTAGGGAGACCCAGTACTTC. Its protein product is CASSARDSGRETQYF. The chain has TRBV7-4 and TRBJ2-5; 7 bases are a match to TRBD1. The CDR3 loop spans 15 amino acids. The V segment lost 5 bases and the J segment 5 bases; nucleotides outside the gene matches: 11. Per the germline V gene, CDR1 is SGHVT and CDR2 is SQSDAQ.

V and J are TRBV30 and TRBJ1-5; D is possibly TRBD1 (6 bases). The CDR3 sequence is 16 residues long. Germline CDR1 and CDR2: GTSNPN and SVGIG (reference sequence). Trimming removed 3 bases at V and 4 bases at J, with 19 bases between. CDR3 sequence reads: CAWSRGGGRGNQPQHF. DNA of the CDR3: TGTGCCTGGAGCCGCGGAGGGGGACGGGGAAATCAGCCCCAGCATTTT.

The chain combines TRBV20-1 with TRBJ2-7; D may correspond to TRBD1 or TRBD2 (5 bases each). CDR1 and CDR2 from the germline V gene are DFQATT and SNEGSKA (reference sequence). The CDR3 runs to 12 residues. The CDR3 protein is CSVRGTVYEQYF. The CDR3 DNA reads TGCAGCGTTCGTGGGACGGTCTACGAGCAGTACTTC.